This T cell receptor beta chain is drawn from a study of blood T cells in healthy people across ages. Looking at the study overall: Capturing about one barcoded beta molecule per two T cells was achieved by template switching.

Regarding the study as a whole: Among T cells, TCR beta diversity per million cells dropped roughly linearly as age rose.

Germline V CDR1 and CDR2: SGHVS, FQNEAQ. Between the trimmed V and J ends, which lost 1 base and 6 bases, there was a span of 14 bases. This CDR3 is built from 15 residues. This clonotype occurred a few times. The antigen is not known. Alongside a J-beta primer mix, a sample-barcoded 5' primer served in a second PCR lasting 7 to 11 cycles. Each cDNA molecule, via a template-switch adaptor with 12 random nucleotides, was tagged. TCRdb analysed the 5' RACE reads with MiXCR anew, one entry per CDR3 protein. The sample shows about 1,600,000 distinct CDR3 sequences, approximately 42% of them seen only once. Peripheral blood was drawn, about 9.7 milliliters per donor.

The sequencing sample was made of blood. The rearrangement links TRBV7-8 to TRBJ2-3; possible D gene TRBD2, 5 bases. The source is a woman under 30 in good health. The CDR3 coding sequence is TGTGCCAGCAGCTTAGGTGGACTGATCTCCGATACGCAGTATTTT. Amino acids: CASSLGGLISDTQYF.